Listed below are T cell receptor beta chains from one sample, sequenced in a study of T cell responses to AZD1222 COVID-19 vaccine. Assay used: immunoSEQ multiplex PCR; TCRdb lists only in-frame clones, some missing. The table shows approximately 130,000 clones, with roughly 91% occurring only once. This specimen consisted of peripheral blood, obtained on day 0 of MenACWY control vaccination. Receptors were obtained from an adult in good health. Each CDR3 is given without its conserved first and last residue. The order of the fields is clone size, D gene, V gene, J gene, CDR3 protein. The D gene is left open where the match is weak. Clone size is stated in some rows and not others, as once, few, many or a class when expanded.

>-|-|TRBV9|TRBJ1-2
ASSVDTGNGYT
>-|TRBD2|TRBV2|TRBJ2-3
ASSLQLAGRTDTQY
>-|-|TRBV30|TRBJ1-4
AWSGGQENNEKLF
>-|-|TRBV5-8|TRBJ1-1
ASSLQMNTEAF
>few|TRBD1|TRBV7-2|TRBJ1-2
ASSSDRDRGYT
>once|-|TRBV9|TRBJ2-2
ASSNDPQNTGELF
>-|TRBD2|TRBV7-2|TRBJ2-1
ASSLDWRGGSNEQF
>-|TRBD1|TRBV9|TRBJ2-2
ASSVSGQGPGELF
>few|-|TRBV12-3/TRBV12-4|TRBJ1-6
ASSGRGNSPLH
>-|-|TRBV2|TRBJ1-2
ASSVSNRGYT
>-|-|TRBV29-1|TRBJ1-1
SVVVSREGFGEAF
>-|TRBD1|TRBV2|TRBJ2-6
ASGDRSGANVLT
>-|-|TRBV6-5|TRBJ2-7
ASSYSRGGSYEQY
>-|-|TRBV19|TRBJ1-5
ASSMGPRGQPQH
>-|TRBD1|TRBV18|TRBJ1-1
ASSPFDRDTEAF
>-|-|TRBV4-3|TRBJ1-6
ASSQAAVSSYNSPLH
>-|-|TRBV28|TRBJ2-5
ASSLFSGAQETQY
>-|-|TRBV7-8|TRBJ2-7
ASSLQPSEQY
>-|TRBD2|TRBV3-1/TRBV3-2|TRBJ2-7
ASSPGTTRAYEQY
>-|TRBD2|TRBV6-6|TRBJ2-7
ASSRTITRLASYEQY
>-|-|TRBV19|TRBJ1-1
ASSIALLTAEAF
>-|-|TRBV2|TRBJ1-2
ASSAYGYGYT
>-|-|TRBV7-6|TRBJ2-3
ASSLGAERTDTQY
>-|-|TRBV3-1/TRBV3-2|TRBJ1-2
ASSQAGYGYT
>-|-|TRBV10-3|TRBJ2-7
AISVGPEQY